Sequencing of this T cell receptor (beta chain) was carried out in a study of T cells in Graves' hyperthyroidism and ophthalmopathy. There were TCR beta CDR3 regions amplified from RNA transcripts. TCR CDR3 regions were first amplified by RT-PCR with HTBI primers. One entry per CDR3 protein results from TCRdb running MiXCR on the multiplex PCR reads. The sample holds around 690,000 distinct CDR3 sequences, 15% to 20% seen once. Trimming stripped 5 bases from V and 5 bases from J, with 19 bases between. There are 16 residues in the CDR3. This clonotype has at least ten counts. The chain employs TRBV12-3 or TRBV12-4 and TRBJ2-1; TRBD2 might be the D (5 bases). Sequenced sample: blood. This TCR was sampled from a man aged 45-65 years with Graves' hyperthyroidism. DNA for the CDR3: TGTGCCAGCAGTCAAGCCGGGGTGGCTGGGAACAATGAGCAGTTCTTC. Its translation is CASSQAGVAGNNEQFF.